These T cell receptor beta chains were read from a single sample in a study of T cells in Graves' hyperthyroidism and ophthalmopathy. Each CDR3 protein gets one entry after TCRdb re-called the multiplex PCR reads with MiXCR. The sample has hundreds of thousands of distinct CDR3 sequences, around 15% seen once. Sequences were obtained from blood. Receptors were obtained from a woman aged 25 to 39 with Graves' hyperthyroidism. The CDR3 runs from the conserved cysteine through the conserved F or W. D genes are given only for firm matches. The size field is filled for only some rows; it gives once, few, many or a size class.

TRBV20-1	16	NA	TRBJ2-7	TRBD1	TGCAGTGCTAGAGGACCCGGGACAGGGCCTTCCTACGAGCAGTACTTC	CSARGPGTGPSYEQYF
TRBV27	15	many	TRBJ1-6	TRBD1	TGTGCCAGCAGCCTGAATGGTGGCAGGGGGTCACCCCTCCACTTT	CASSLNGGRGSPLHF
TRBV6-1	15	few	TRBJ2-7	TRBD1	TGTGCCAGCAGCGAGACAGGGAATGGGGTCTACGAGCAGTACTTC	CASSETGNGVYEQYF
TRBV7-2	15	many	TRBJ2-3	TRBD1	TGTGCCAGCAGTTACGGGACAGGGGACACAGATACGCAGTATTTT	CASSYGTGDTDTQYF
TRBV5-6	15	NA	TRBJ2-1	NA	TGTGCCAGCACCGGGGGCGCGAGCTCCTACAATGAGCAGCTCTTC	CASTGGASSYNEQLF
TRBV20-1	12	many	TRBJ2-7	TRBD1	TGCAGTGCTTCCCGGGACAGATACGAGCAGTACTTC	CSASRDRYEQYF
TRBV4-3	15	NA	TRBJ1-2	NA	TGCGCCAGCAGCCAAGATGCTAGGACACACTATGGCTACACCTTC	CASSQDARTHYGYTF
TRBV28	20	many	TRBJ2-6	TRBD2	TGTGCCAGCAGTTTGTCGGGACTAGCGGGAGTCCACTCTGGGGCCAACGTCCTGACTTTC	CASSLSGLAGVHSGANVLTF
TRBV9	14	NA	TRBJ1-1	NA	TGTGCCGGCAGCCAGACTCCTACCCCCACTGAAGCTGTCTTT	CAGSQTPTPTEAVF
TRBV10-3	13	few	TRBJ2-7	TRBD1	TGTGCCATCCTAGGACAGGGAGATTACGAGCAGTACTTC	CAILGQGDYEQYF
TRBV20-1	11	many	TRBJ2-1	TRBD2	TGCAGTGGGGGGAGGGCCGGTGAGCAGTTCTTC	CSGGRAGEQFF
TRBV11-2	16	many	TRBJ2-3	NA	TGTGCCAGCAGCTTAGATGTTGAACAGGGCACAGATACGCAGTATTTT	CASSLDVEQGTDTQYF
TRBV11-2	16	NA	TRBJ2-4	NA	TGTGCCAGCAGCTTAGGTTTGACTCTAGCCAAAAACATTCAGTACTTC	CASSLGLTLAKNIQYF
TRBV28	13	many	TRBJ2-4	TRBD1	TGTGCCAGCGCCCCCCACAGGGGTTACATTCAGTACTTC	CASAPHRGYIQYF
TRBV6-2/TRBV6-3	14	many	TRBJ1-1	NA	TGTGCCAGCAGGGAACATGGAATGAACACTGAAGCTTTCTTT	CASREHGMNTEAFF
TRBV27	15	few	TRBJ2-3	NA	TGTGCCAGCAGTTTAAAATCGGGGGGCACAGATACGCAGTATTTT	CASSLKSGGTDTQYF
TRBV7-9	22	NA	TRBJ2-1	NA	TGTGCCAGCAGCCCCCGAGGGATAGGGTTGGTAGGTGGGACCGACATCCCCAATGAGCAGTTCTTC	CASSPRGIGLVGGTDIPNEQFF
TRBV28	13	NA	TRBJ2-5	NA	TGTGCCAGCAGTTTGCCGGGCTCGGGGACCCAGTACTTC	CASSLPGSGTQYF
TRBV6-5	13	many	TRBJ1-2	TRBD1	TGTGCCAGCAGTTACTCGACAGGGCAGGGCTACACCTTC	CASSYSTGQGYTF
TRBV30	14	few	TRBJ2-7	TRBD1	TGTGCCTCGATCCCGACAGGGGGTCTCGACGAGCAGTACTTC	CASIPTGGLDEQYF